A selection of T cell receptor beta chains follows, all from one sample in a study of T cell responses to AZD1222 COVID-19 vaccine. The repertoire was sequenced with immunoSEQ multiplex PCR; TCRdb's copy has only in-frame clones and lacks some. Counted here are approximately 94,000 clones, about 89% occurring once; the ten biggest clones make up 3.5% to 4.5%. Sequenced here: peripheral blood, sampled on day 0 of MenACWY control vaccination. The origin of the receptors is an adult in good health. Each CDR3 is given with its conserved first and last residue. The D gene is left open where the match is weak. Clone sizes are given selectively: once, few, many, or a class where the clone is expanded.

CDR3 DNA: TGCGCCAGCAGCCAAGAGGAGGGCCAAGGCATTCAGTACTTC
CDR3 protein: CASSQEEGQGIQYF
V gene: TRBV4-1
J gene: TRBJ2-4
D gene: NA
clone size: NA

CDR3 DNA: TGTGCCAGCAGTGAACTGGGGCAGGGGATCTACAATGAGCAGTTCTTC
CDR3 protein: CASSELGQGIYNEQFF
V gene: TRBV2
J gene: TRBJ2-1
D gene: NA
clone size: NA

CDR3 DNA: TGTGCCAGCAGTTACTCGCGCTTGAACACTGAAGCTTTCTTT
CDR3 protein: CASSYSRLNTEAFF
V gene: TRBV6-5
J gene: TRBJ1-1
D gene: NA
clone size: NA

CDR3 DNA: TGCGCCAGCAGCCAAGTGGCTAGAGACAGTTATAGCAATCAGCCCCAGCATTTT
CDR3 protein: CASSQVARDSYSNQPQHF
V gene: TRBV4-3
J gene: TRBJ1-5
D gene: NA
clone size: NA

CDR3 DNA: TGTGCCAGCAGCATACTACAGGACGTCGAGCAGTACTTC
CDR3 protein: CASSILQDVEQYF
V gene: TRBV7-9
J gene: TRBJ2-7
D gene: NA
clone size: NA

CDR3 DNA: TGTGCCAGCAGTTTACACCCCGGACAGGGGGGCGATCAGCCCCAGCATTTT
CDR3 protein: CASSLHPGQGGDQPQHF
V gene: TRBV28
J gene: TRBJ1-5
D gene: TRBD1
clone size: NA

CDR3 DNA: TGTGCCAGCAGCCAAGCAGGGGTGACTAATGAAAAACTGTTTTTT
CDR3 protein: CASSQAGVTNEKLFF
V gene: TRBV3-1/TRBV3-2
J gene: TRBJ1-4
D gene: NA
clone size: NA

CDR3 DNA: TGTGCCAGCAGCTTAAGCAGGGGCGGAGAGACCCAGTACTTC
CDR3 protein: CASSLSRGGETQYF
V gene: TRBV7-2
J gene: TRBJ2-5
D gene: NA
clone size: NA

CDR3 DNA: TGTGCCAGCAGCTTCCAGGTACCCTACGAGCAGTACTTC
CDR3 protein: CASSFQVPYEQYF
V gene: TRBV7-2
J gene: TRBJ2-7
D gene: NA
clone size: NA

CDR3 DNA: TGCGCCAGCAGCCGTGAAACGAACACTGAAGCTTTCTTT
CDR3 protein: CASSRETNTEAFF
V gene: TRBV5-1
J gene: TRBJ1-1
D gene: NA
clone size: NA

CDR3 DNA: TGTGCCAGTACCGGGACAGGGGGCACCGGGGAGCTGTTTTTT
CDR3 protein: CASTGTGGTGELFF
V gene: TRBV2
J gene: TRBJ2-2
D gene: TRBD1
clone size: NA

CDR3 DNA: TGTGCCAGTAGTTCAAGCGCCTTCTCCTACGAGCAGTACTTC
CDR3 protein: CASSSSAFSYEQYF
V gene: TRBV19
J gene: TRBJ2-7
D gene: NA
clone size: NA

CDR3 DNA: TGTGCCATCAGTCGGACAGGGGAGGCCTCCAATGAGCAGTTCTTC
CDR3 protein: CAISRTGEASNEQFF
V gene: TRBV10-3
J gene: TRBJ2-1
D gene: TRBD1
clone size: NA

CDR3 DNA: TGTGCCAGCAGTTTCACAGTAATCTCTGGAAACACCATATATTTT
CDR3 protein: CASSFTVISGNTIYF
V gene: TRBV28
J gene: TRBJ1-3
D gene: NA
clone size: NA

CDR3 DNA: TGCAGCGTTGAAGATCTTGGGAGGACGAACACTGAAGCTTTCTTT
CDR3 protein: CSVEDLGRTNTEAFF
V gene: TRBV29-1
J gene: TRBJ1-1
D gene: NA
clone size: NA

CDR3 DNA: TGTGCCAGCTCACCACGGCGGGGGGAGTCGGAGACCCAGTACTTC
CDR3 protein: CASSPRRGESETQYF
V gene: TRBV18
J gene: TRBJ2-5
D gene: TRBD2
clone size: NA

CDR3 DNA: TGTGCCAGCAGTTACGGCACAGTCAACGAGCAGTACTTC
CDR3 protein: CASSYGTVNEQYF
V gene: TRBV6-2/TRBV6-3
J gene: TRBJ2-7
D gene: NA
clone size: NA

CDR3 DNA: TGTGCCAGCAGTGCCCAGTGGGGCGAGCAGTACTTC
CDR3 protein: CASSAQWGEQYF
V gene: TRBV12-3/TRBV12-4
J gene: TRBJ2-7
D gene: NA
clone size: NA

CDR3 DNA: TGTGCCAGCAGCCACATGGGGGTTGATACGCAGTATTTT
CDR3 protein: CASSHMGVDTQYF
V gene: TRBV28
J gene: TRBJ2-3
D gene: NA
clone size: NA

CDR3 DNA: TGTGCCAGCTCACCAAGGGTAGATCAGGGAGGCACTGAAGCTTTCTTT
CDR3 protein: CASSPRVDQGGTEAFF
V gene: TRBV18
J gene: TRBJ1-1
D gene: NA
clone size: NA

CDR3 DNA: TGTGCCAGCTCCAACGGAGAGTACGAGCAGTACTTC
CDR3 protein: CASSNGEYEQYF
V gene: TRBV18
J gene: TRBJ2-7
D gene: NA
clone size: NA

CDR3 DNA: TGTGCCAGCAGCCTTAGCGGGACTCCGGAGACCCAGTACTTC
CDR3 protein: CASSLSGTPETQYF
V gene: TRBV3-1/TRBV3-2
J gene: TRBJ2-5
D gene: TRBD2
clone size: NA

CDR3 DNA: TGTGCCAGCAGTTCTAGCTATGGCTACACCTTC
CDR3 protein: CASSSSYGYTF
V gene: TRBV12-3/TRBV12-4
J gene: TRBJ1-2
D gene: NA
clone size: NA

CDR3 DNA: TGTGCCAGCAGCTCAAACGAGAACACCATATATTTT
CDR3 protein: CASSSNENTIYF
V gene: TRBV7-2
J gene: TRBJ1-3
D gene: NA
clone size: NA

CDR3 DNA: TGTGCCAGCAGTGCCTTGTACGAGCAGTACTTC
CDR3 protein: CASSALYEQYF
V gene: TRBV2
J gene: TRBJ2-7
D gene: NA
clone size: NA

CDR3 DNA: TGTGCCAGCAGCACCAGACAGGGGGCAACTAACTATGGCTACACCTTC
CDR3 protein: CASSTRQGATNYGYTF
V gene: TRBV7-9
J gene: TRBJ1-2
D gene: TRBD1
clone size: NA

CDR3 DNA: TGCGCCAGCAGGGAGGAGCGCACTGAAGCTTTCTTT
CDR3 protein: CASREERTEAFF
V gene: TRBV5-1
J gene: TRBJ1-1
D gene: NA
clone size: NA

CDR3 DNA: TGCGCCAGCAGGAAAAACTACAATGAGCAGTTCTTC
CDR3 protein: CASRKNYNEQFF
V gene: TRBV4-1
J gene: TRBJ2-1
D gene: NA
clone size: NA

CDR3 DNA: TGCGCCAGCAGCTGGAACCGGGAGAGTGAGCAGTTCTTC
CDR3 protein: CASSWNRESEQFF
V gene: TRBV5-1
J gene: TRBJ2-1
D gene: NA
clone size: NA

CDR3 DNA: TGTGCCAGCAGTTACGGAGCAGGGGGTGGAACCGGGGAGCTGTTTTTT
CDR3 protein: CASSYGAGGGTGELFF
V gene: TRBV6-5
J gene: TRBJ2-2
D gene: TRBD1
clone size: NA

CDR3 DNA: TGTGCCAGCAGTCACCGGGGCAGGGAGGGATTTGGGGCCAACGTCCTGACTTTC
CDR3 protein: CASSHRGREGFGANVLTF
V gene: TRBV27
J gene: TRBJ2-6
D gene: TRBD2
clone size: NA

CDR3 DNA: TGTGCCAGCAGTTTTCCTAGAGGGTTATGGTTCTTC
CDR3 protein: CASSFPRGLWFF
V gene: TRBV27
J gene: TRBJ2-1
D gene: NA
clone size: once

CDR3 DNA: TGCGCCAGCAGCTTTCAGGGAGGAGGAACTGAAGCTTTCTTT
CDR3 protein: CASSFQGGGTEAFF
V gene: TRBV5-1
J gene: TRBJ1-1
D gene: NA
clone size: NA

CDR3 DNA: TGTGCCAGCAGTTACTCGAAAACTCAGGGTGAAAAACTGTTTTTT
CDR3 protein: CASSYSKTQGEKLFF
V gene: TRBV6-6
J gene: TRBJ1-4
D gene: NA
clone size: NA

CDR3 DNA: TGCGCCAGCAGCATCCGGTATAGGGGGGCAACTAATGAAAAACTGTTTTTT
CDR3 protein: CASSIRYRGATNEKLFF
V gene: TRBV5-1
J gene: TRBJ1-4
D gene: NA
clone size: NA

CDR3 DNA: TGTGCCAGCAGCTTCCAGGAGGTTAGCGGCTACACCTTC
CDR3 protein: CASSFQEVSGYTF
V gene: TRBV11-2
J gene: TRBJ1-2
D gene: NA
clone size: NA

CDR3 DNA: TGTGCCAGCAGTTTGGGAACTGGGGCCAACGTCCTGACTTTC
CDR3 protein: CASSLGTGANVLTF
V gene: TRBV28
J gene: TRBJ2-6
D gene: NA
clone size: NA

CDR3 DNA: TGTGCCAGCAGCCCGTTGAGGGGGAGACCCTACAATGAGCAGTTCTTC
CDR3 protein: CASSPLRGRPYNEQFF
V gene: TRBV11-2
J gene: TRBJ2-1
D gene: NA
clone size: NA

CDR3 DNA: TGTGCCAGCAGTCCCGGCAGGGAAAATCAGCCCCAGCATTTT
CDR3 protein: CASSPGRENQPQHF
V gene: TRBV28
J gene: TRBJ1-5
D gene: NA
clone size: NA

CDR3 DNA: TGCGCCAGCTCCTCGGGTCCCACCTACGAGCAGTACTTC
CDR3 protein: CASSSGPTYEQYF
V gene: TRBV10-1
J gene: TRBJ2-7
D gene: NA
clone size: NA

CDR3 DNA: TGTGCCAGCAGTTTATCAGGGGGGGGTCCCACCTACGAGCAGTACTTC
CDR3 protein: CASSLSGGGPTYEQYF
V gene: TRBV28
J gene: TRBJ2-7
D gene: NA
clone size: NA

CDR3 DNA: TGTGCCAGCAGTGAATCGCTAGCGGGTACCGGGGAGCTGTTTTTT
CDR3 protein: CASSESLAGTGELFF
V gene: TRBV25-1
J gene: TRBJ2-2
D gene: TRBD2
clone size: few

CDR3 DNA: TGTGCCAGCAGCAATAAGGTATACGAGCAGTACTTC
CDR3 protein: CASSNKVYEQYF
V gene: TRBV6-5
J gene: TRBJ2-7
D gene: NA
clone size: NA

CDR3 DNA: TGTGCCAGCAGTTTAACTCGGTCCACTAGTCAGCCCCAGCATTTT
CDR3 protein: CASSLTRSTSQPQHF
V gene: TRBV28
J gene: TRBJ1-5
D gene: NA
clone size: many

CDR3 DNA: TGTGCCAGCAGCTTGTTTAAGGGAGCGAACACCGGGGAGCTGTTTTTT
CDR3 protein: CASSLFKGANTGELFF
V gene: TRBV5-4
J gene: TRBJ2-2
D gene: NA
clone size: few

CDR3 DNA: TGCGCCAGCAGCTTACCAGTCGGGACAGATACGCAGTATTTT
CDR3 protein: CASSLPVGTDTQYF
V gene: TRBV5-1
J gene: TRBJ2-3
D gene: NA
clone size: NA

CDR3 DNA: TGTGCCAGCAGCCAACGCGAAAACACCATATATTTT
CDR3 protein: CASSQRENTIYF
V gene: TRBV3-1/TRBV3-2
J gene: TRBJ1-3
D gene: NA
clone size: NA

CDR3 DNA: TGTGCCAGCAGCCAAGTAGGTTCTGTGACCCAGTACTTC
CDR3 protein: CASSQVGSVTQYF
V gene: TRBV14
J gene: TRBJ2-5
D gene: NA
clone size: NA